The 23 T cell receptor beta chains in this list originate from one sample, sequenced in a study of human T cells and chemical hapten exposure. TCRdb analysed the RACE reads with MiXCR anew, one entry per CDR3 protein. The sample includes around 120,000 distinct CDR3 sequences, approximately 14% of them seen just once. Time point defined: patch test 1, 2 weeks after DPC sensitization. Stated treatment: therapeutic diphenylcyclopropenone sensitization with weekly scalp DPC. The specimen was whole blood, collected in connection with sensitization to the hapten diphenylcyclopropenone (DPC). The receptors come from a man aged 18 to 29 with alopecia areata. Some clones in this sample may be carry-over from other donors' samples.

The chain links TRBV2 to TRBJ1-1; D may be TRBD1 (6 bases). The CDR3 contains 14 residues. Germline V gene data show CDR1 as SNHLY and CDR2 as FYNNEI. V lost 6 bases and J lost 6, with 17 bases in between. CDR3 DNA: TGTGCCAGCAGCGATGATACAGGGACGTCTGAAGCTTTCTTT. Amino acids: CASSDDTGTSEAFF.

The J gene is TRBJ2-5, the V gene TRBV18, with D perhaps TRBD1 (6 bases). V dropped 4 bases and J dropped 6 bases, with 12 bases sitting between them. Germline V gives CDR1 KGHSH, CDR2 LQKENI. The CDR3 runs to 13 residues. The CDR3 DNA is TGTGCCAGCTCACTAGGACAGACCAAGACCCAGTACTTC. It specifies CASSLGQTKTQYF.

This clonotype was detected only a few times. The chain combines TRBV12-3 or TRBV12-4 with TRBJ2-2; TRBD1 matches at 9 bases. V lost 8 bases and J lost 5; bases outside the gene matches: 9. The length of the CDR3 is 15 residues. CDR3 in DNA: TGTGCCAGCGGGCCCGGGACAGGGTCGACCGGGGAGCTGTTTTTT. Its protein product is CASGPGTGSTGELFF.

V gene TRBV2 combines with J gene TRBJ1-5; D perhaps matches TRBD1 (5 bases). Per the germline V gene, CDR1 is SNHLY and CDR2 is FYNNEI. V was cut by 2 bases and J by 3 bases, with 11 bases left in between. This CDR3 is built from 15 residues. The CDR3 loop is CASSESQESNQPQHF. The CDR3 nucleotides read TGTGCCAGCAGTGAATCACAGGAATCCAATCAGCCCCAGCATTTT.

This clonotype was counted at least ten times. DNA of the CDR3: TGCAGTGCTAGTTTGGCCGGGGCGTATAGCAATCAGCCCCAGCATTTT. Translated, it gives CSASLAGAYSNQPQHF. The J gene is TRBJ1-5, the V gene TRBV20-1, with D maybe TRBD1 (5 bases). Per the germline V gene, CDR1 is DFQATT and CDR2 is SNEGSKA (reference sequence). V was pared by 3 bases and J by 0 bases, with 15 bases between. There are 16 residues in the CDR3.

This rearrangement joins TRBV5-8 to TRBJ2-5; the match to TRBD1 covers 8 bases. Germline V gives CDR1 SGHTS, CDR2 YDEGEE. The CDR3 length is 14 residues. With 7 bases clipped from V and 1 base from J, the junction kept 6 bases outside the gene matches. The CDR3: CASEDRVSQETQYF. DNA for the CDR3: TGTGCCAGCGAGGACAGGGTGAGCCAAGAGACCCAGTACTTC.

Details on this clonotype: Just one base apart from a much larger clone, this may be a read error. V usage is TRBV7-9 and J usage is TRBJ1-1; 9 bases line up with TRBD1. V was clipped by 5 bases and J by 8 bases; unmatched bases: 3. The germline CDR1 and CDR2 sequences are SEHNR and FQNEAQ (reference sequence). This CDR3 has 12 residues. The CDR3 region is CASSPGQGEAFF. The CDR3, as DNA: TGTGCCAGCAGCCCTGGACAGGGGGAAGCTTTCTTT.

On this clonotype itself: Just one base apart from a much larger clone, this may be a read error. The CDR3 spells CATIPDEGGEAFF. CDR3 nucleotides: TGTGCCACCATCCCGGACGAAGGTGGTGAAGCTTTCTTT. The chain joins TRBV24-1 to TRBJ1-1; D gene ambiguous. CDR1 and CDR2 from the germline V gene are KGHDR and SFDVKD. Trimming stripped 8 bases from V and 7 bases from J, with 16 bases between. There are 13 residues in the CDR3.

This clonotype has at least ten counts. CDR3 region: CASSVSGTGSNEQFF. The CDR3 coding sequence is TGTGCCAGCAGCGTATCCGGGACAGGGAGCAATGAGCAGTTCTTC. This chain links TRBV9 with TRBJ2-1; TRBD1 aligns across 9 bases. CDR1 SGDLS and CDR2 YYNGEE come from the germline V gene. J gave up 6 bases and V 1 base, and 5 bases lay outside the gene matches. This CDR3 comprises 15 residues.

The sample holds a few counts of this clonotype. V and J are TRBV20-1 and TRBJ2-3; either TRBD1 or TRBD2 may supply D (5 bases each). Germline V lookup: CDR1 DFQATT, CDR2 SNEGSKA (reference sequence). The CDR3 runs to 12 residues. V lost 3 bases and J lost 4, with 8 bases in between. This CDR3 is CSARPGPDTQYF. CDR3 nucleotides: TGCAGTGCTAGGCCGGGGCCAGATACGCAGTATTTT.

This clonotype came up many times. The V call is TRBV12-3 or TRBV12-4, the J call TRBJ1-2; the match to TRBD1 covers 9 bases. With V trimmed by 5 bases and J by 8 bases, 12 bases remained unmatched. The CDR3 sequence is 15 residues long. CDR3 in amino acids: CASSPGDRVREGYTF. DNA for the CDR3: TGTGCCAGCAGTCCCGGGGACAGGGTCAGGGAAGGCTACACCTTC.

This clonotype has just a few counts. The chain joins TRBV5-4 to TRBJ2-2; D possibly corresponds to TRBD1 (6 bases). This CDR3 has 14 amino acids. Trimming cost V 4 bases and J 3 bases, with 10 bases left between them. Germline CDR1 and CDR2: SGHNT and YYREEE (reference sequence). The CDR3 here is CASSRGQDTGELFF. The CDR3 DNA follows: TGTGCCAGCAGCCGGGGACAAGACACCGGGGAGCTGTTTTTT.

This clonotype was seen repeatedly, ten times or more. This chain uses TRBV9 with TRBJ2-2; maybe TRBD1 (5 bases). Germline CDR1 SGDLS, CDR2 YYNGEE. The CDR3 totals 13 residues. V lost 3 bases and J 3 bases, leaving 6 bases between the germline ends. The CDR3 DNA follows: TGTGCCAGCAGCGCACAGGACACCGGGGAGCTGTTTTTT. Protein sequence: CASSAQDTGELFF.

This clonotype was recorded a few times. The genes are TRBV10-3 and TRBJ2-7; 9 nucleotides line up with TRBD1. Germline CDR1 and CDR2: ENHRY and SYGVKD. The CDR3 has 19 residues. The V and J ends lost 3 bases and 2 bases, in that order; junction bases with no gene match: 17. The CDR3 DNA reads TGTGCCATCAGTGACGGGACAGGGTCTTCCCAGACATCAGCCTACGAGCAGTACTTC. Its translation is CAISDGTGSSQTSAYEQYF.

This clonotype has more than one count but fewer than ten. The chain couples TRBV4-3 to TRBJ1-4, with D perhaps TRBD1 (5 bases). With 0 bases removed from V and 6 bases from J, the gap between germline ends came to 11 bases. The germline gives CDR1 LGHNA, CDR2 YSLEER. The CDR3 covers 15 residues. CDR3 in DNA: TGCGCCAGCAGCCAAGAGGCCAGGGAAGATGAAAAACTGTTTTTT. Encoded protein: CASSQEAREDEKLFF.

This chain connects TRBV10-3 to TRBJ2-7; 8 positions agree with TRBD1. V trimming: 3 bases; J trimming: 3 bases; junction bases outside the gene matches: 4. The CDR3 has 14 residues. Germline-derived CDR1 and CDR2 are ENHRY and SYGVKD. This chain's CDR3 is CAISDRDRNYEQYF. The CDR3 coding sequence is TGTGCCATCAGTGACCGGGACAGGAACTACGAGCAGTACTTC.

In this sample, this clonotype turned up a few times. The rearrangement uses TRBV7-2 and TRBJ2-2; D unclear. Germline CDR1 and CDR2: SGHTA and FQGNSA. This CDR3 spans 15 amino acids. V dropped 2 bases and J dropped 6 bases, with 13 bases sitting between them. CDR3 DNA sequence: TGTGCCAGCAGCTTATCCCTGGAGTTGGCCGGGGAGCTGTTTTTT. Protein product: CASSLSLELAGELFF.

On this clonotype: Given the absence of the conserved phenylalanine or tryptophan at the CDR3 end, a read error is likely. The genes are TRBV5-4 and TRBJ1-1; TRBD1 matches 7 bases. Germline CDR1 and CDR2: SGHNT and YYREEE (reference sequence). V trimming: 1 base; J trimming: 1 base; junction bases outside the gene matches: 4. The CDR3 sequence is 15 residues long. The DNA for the CDR3 is TGTGCCAGCAGCTTGCCGGGACAGAAGAACACTGAAGCTTTCCTT. It encodes CASSLPGQKNTEAFL.

This clonotype has more than one count but fewer than ten. The CDR3 DNA sequence: TGTGCCAGCAGCTCGTCCCGGGACAGGGCGGGGGAGCTGTTTTTT. Translation gives CASSSSRDRAGELFF. This chain links TRBV7-8 with TRBJ2-2; 9 nucleotides match TRBD1. V lost 4 bases and J lost 8; bases outside the gene matches: 8. The CDR3 sequence is 15 residues long. Germline-derived CDR1 and CDR2 are SGHVS and FQNEAQ. The entire variable domain, with the rest obtained from reference TRBV7-8 and TRBJ2-2, is as follows: GAGVSQSPRYKVAKRGQDVALRCDPISGHVSLFWYQQALGQGPEFLTYFQNEAQLDKSGLPSDRFFAERPEGSVSTLKIQRTQQEDSAVYLCASSSSRDRAGELFFGEGSRLTVL.

This clonotype was seen a few times. The chain combines TRBV28 with TRBJ2-2; TRBD1 is a possible D gene (6 bases). V was clipped by 6 bases and J by 4 bases, with 18 bases between them. Germline V gives CDR1 MDHEN, CDR2 SYDVKM. The CDR3 contains 16 residues. The CDR3 DNA reads as TGTGCCAGCAGCTTACCAAGGGGGTCCAGCACCGGGGAGCTGTTTTTT. Residues: CASSLPRGSSTGELFF.

This clonotype was observed a few times. The chain couples TRBV4-2 to TRBJ2-7, with D unresolved. Germline CDR1 reads LGHNA; CDR2 reads YNFKEQ. The CDR3 has 13 amino acids. The V and J ends lost 0 bases and 3 bases respectively, with 6 bases between them. The CDR3 bases are TGTGCCAGCAGCCAAGACGGTCTCTACGAGCAGTACTTC. Translation: CASSQDGLYEQYF.

Many counts were recorded for this clonotype. The chain recombines TRBV6-2 or TRBV6-3 with TRBJ2-3; no clear D. The CDR3 extends over 13 amino acids. Trimming pared 0 bases from V and 5 bases from J, leaving 6 bases between. Germline V gene lookup returns CDR1 MNHEY and CDR2 SVGEGT. For the CDR3, the DNA is TGTGCCAGCAGTTACTCCTGGGAAGATACGCAGTATTTT. Translation: CASSYSWEDTQYF.

The chain combines TRBV6-2 or TRBV6-3 with TRBJ2-2; a weak D match, TRBD1 (5 bases). CDR3 length: 16 amino acids. Germline CDR1 is MNHEY and CDR2 is SVGEGT. The germline V and J ends were trimmed by 6 bases and 6 bases, with 20 bases remaining between them. The chain's CDR3 is CASSSPGAQSAGELFF. The CDR3 nucleotides are TGTGCCAGCAGCTCCCCTGGGGCGCAGTCCGCCGGGGAGCTGTTTTTT.